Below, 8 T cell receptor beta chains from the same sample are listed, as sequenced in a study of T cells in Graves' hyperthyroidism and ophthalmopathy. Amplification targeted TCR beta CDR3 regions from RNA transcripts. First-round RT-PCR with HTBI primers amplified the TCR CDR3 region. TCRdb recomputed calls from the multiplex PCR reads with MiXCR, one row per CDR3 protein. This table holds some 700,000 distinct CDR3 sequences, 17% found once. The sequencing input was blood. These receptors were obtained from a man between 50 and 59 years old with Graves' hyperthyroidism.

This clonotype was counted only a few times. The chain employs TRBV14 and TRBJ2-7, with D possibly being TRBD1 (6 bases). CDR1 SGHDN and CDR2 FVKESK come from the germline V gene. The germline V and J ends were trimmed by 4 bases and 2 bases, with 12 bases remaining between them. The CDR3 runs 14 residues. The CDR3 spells CASSPHRVAYEQYF. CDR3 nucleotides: TGTGCCAGCAGCCCGCACAGGGTAGCCTACGAGCAGTACTTC.

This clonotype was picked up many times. CDR3 bases: TGTGCCAGCAGTAACGGGAGTCCTTCCACAGATACGCAGTATTTT. Amino acids: CASSNGSPSTDTQYF. The chain combines TRBV12-3 or TRBV12-4 with TRBJ2-3; D perhaps matches TRBD2 (6 bases). The CDR3 runs to 15 residues. Between the trimmed V and J ends, which lost 5 bases and 2 bases, there was a span of 14 bases.

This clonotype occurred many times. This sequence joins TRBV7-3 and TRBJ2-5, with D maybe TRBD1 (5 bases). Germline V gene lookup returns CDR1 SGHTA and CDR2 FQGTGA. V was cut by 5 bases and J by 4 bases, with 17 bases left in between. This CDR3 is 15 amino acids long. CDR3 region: CASSLQGFYGETQYF. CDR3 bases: TGTGCCAGCAGCCTCCAGGGATTTTACGGAGAGACCCAGTACTTC.

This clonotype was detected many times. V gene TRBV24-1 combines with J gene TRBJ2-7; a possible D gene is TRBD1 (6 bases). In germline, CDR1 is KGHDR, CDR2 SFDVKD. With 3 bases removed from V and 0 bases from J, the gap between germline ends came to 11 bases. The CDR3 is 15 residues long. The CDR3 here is CATSDTRRGSYEQYF. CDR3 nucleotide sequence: TGTGCCACCAGTGATACCCGCAGGGGCTCCTACGAGCAGTACTTC.

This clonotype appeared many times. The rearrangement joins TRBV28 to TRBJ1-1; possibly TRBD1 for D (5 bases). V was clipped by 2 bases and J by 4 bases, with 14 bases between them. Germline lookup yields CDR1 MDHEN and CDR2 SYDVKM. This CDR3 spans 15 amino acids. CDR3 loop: CASSLGAGEVTEAFF. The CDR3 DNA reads TGTGCCAGCAGTTTAGGGGCGGGGGAGGTCACTGAAGCTTTCTTT.

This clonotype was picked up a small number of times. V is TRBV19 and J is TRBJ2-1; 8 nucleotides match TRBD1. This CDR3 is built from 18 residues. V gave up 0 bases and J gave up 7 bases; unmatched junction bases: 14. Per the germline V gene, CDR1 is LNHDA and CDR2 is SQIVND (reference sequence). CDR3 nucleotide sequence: TGTGCCAGTAGTATAGAAGGAGACAGGGGATGGGATAGGAATGAGCAGTTCTTC. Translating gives CASSIEGDRGWDRNEQFF.

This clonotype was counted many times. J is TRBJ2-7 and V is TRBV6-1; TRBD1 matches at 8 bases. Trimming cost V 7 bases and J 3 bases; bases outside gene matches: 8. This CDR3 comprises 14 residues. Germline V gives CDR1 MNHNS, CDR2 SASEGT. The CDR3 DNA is TGTGCCAGCATGATTGTGGACAGGGACTACGAGCAGTACTTC. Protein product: CASMIVDRDYEQYF.

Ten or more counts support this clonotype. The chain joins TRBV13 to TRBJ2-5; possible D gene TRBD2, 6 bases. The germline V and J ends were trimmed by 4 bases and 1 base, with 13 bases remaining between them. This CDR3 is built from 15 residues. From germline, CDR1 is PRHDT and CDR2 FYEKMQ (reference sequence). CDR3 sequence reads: CASSSAEGSQETQYF. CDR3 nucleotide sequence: TGTGCCAGCAGCTCAGCGGAGGGAAGCCAAGAGACCCAGTACTTC.